What follows describes a single TCR beta chain. Its antigen is as yet unknown. The data derive from a study of T cells in narcolepsy. Study information: Patients with NT1 or NT2 and healthy control donors were enrolled. The study's findings and limits: Autoreactive clonotypes reportedly recurred in blood of same and different patients, not controls. Some memory CD4+ repertoires had no autoreactive clone sequences.

Libraries were prepared by immunoSEQ multiplex PCR; TCRdb keeps only in-frame clonotypes and omits some of them. The table has fewer than 20,000 clones, 65% to 90% seen once. The CDR3 sequence is 13 residues long. Trimming cost V 0 bases and J 8 bases, with 11 bases left between them. Germline V CDR1 and CDR2: SGHRS, YFSETQ. This chain links TRBV5-1 with TRBJ1-2; unclear D gene. The TCR sequence derives from a human donor in good health. Input material: memory (CD45RA-) CD4+ T cells from blood. The CDR3 nucleotides are TGCGCCAGCAGCTTGGGTACGTTAAGCGGCTACACCTTC. It is translated as CASSLGTLSGYTF.